This entry features one T cell receptor (beta chain) sequence. The data derive from a study of blood T cell repertoires in COVID-19. Background on the study: Donors in the United States, Italy and Spain gave samples during acute or convalescent COVID-19. From T cells, B-cell-depleted T cells, or PBMCs came the material, which was cDNA or gDNA.

V was clipped by 1 base and J by 4 bases; unmatched bases: 4. The germline CDR1 and CDR2 sequences are SGHTA and FQGNSA. This CDR3 contains 14 residues. The age range of participants was 18 to 89 years, with residence in 20 to 25 US areas. Methods used by the authors: Reference gene primer amplification gave estimated nucleated cell counts. Repertoires were generated with immunoSEQ multiplex PCR, while TCRdb's copy carries only in-frame clones and drops some. V, J and clone size were drawn from that table, and D and trimming were deduced from the DNA. The sample comprises around 160,000 clones, around 84% of which are singletons, and 4.5% to 7.5% rests with the top ten.

Source material: PBMCs or T cells enriched from blood (not recorded which). The genes are TRBV7-2 and TRBJ2-7; 7 bases are shared with TRBD2. This receptor was identified in a man in his forties who had recovered from COVID-19. As DNA, the CDR3 is TGTGCCAGCAGCTTAGATAGCGGGCGATACGAGCAGTACGTC. Protein sequence: CASSLDSGRYEQYV.